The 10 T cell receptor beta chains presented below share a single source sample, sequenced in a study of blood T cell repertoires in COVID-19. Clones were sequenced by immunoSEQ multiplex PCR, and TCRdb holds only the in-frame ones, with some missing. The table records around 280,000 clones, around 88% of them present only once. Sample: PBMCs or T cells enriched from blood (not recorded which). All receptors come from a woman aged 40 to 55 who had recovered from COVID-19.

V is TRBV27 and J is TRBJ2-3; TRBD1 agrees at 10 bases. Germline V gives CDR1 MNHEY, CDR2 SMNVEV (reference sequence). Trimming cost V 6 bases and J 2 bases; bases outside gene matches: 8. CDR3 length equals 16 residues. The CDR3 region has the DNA TGTGCCAGCAGCCGCCTTGGGACAGGGGTCACAGATACGCAGTATTTT. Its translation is CASSRLGTGVTDTQYF.

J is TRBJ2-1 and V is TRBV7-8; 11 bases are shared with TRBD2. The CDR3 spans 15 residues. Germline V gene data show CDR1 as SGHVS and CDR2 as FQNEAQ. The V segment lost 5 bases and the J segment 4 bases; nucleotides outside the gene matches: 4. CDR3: CASSPGTSGYNEQFF. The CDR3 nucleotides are TGTGCCAGCAGCCCCGGGACTAGCGGTTACAATGAGCAGTTCTTC.

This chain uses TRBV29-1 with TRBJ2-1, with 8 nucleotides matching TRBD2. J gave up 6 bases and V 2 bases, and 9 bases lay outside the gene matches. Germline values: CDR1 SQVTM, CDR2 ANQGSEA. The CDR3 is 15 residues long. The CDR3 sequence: CSVEPLAGVLNEQFF. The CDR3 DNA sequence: TGCAGCGTTGAACCGCTAGCGGGTGTACTCAATGAGCAGTTCTTC.

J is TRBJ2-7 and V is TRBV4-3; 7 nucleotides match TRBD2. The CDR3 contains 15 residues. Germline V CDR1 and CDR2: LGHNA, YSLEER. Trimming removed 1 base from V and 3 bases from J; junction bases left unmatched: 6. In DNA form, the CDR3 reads TGCGCCAGCAGCCAAGCTGGGGACTACGGCTACGAGCAGTACTTC. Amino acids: CASSQAGDYGYEQYF.

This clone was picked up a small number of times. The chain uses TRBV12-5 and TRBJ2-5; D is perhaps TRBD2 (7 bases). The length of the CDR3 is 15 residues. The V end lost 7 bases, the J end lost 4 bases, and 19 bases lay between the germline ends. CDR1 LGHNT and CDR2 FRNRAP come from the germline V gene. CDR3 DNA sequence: TGTGCTAGTGCCCCCCCGAGGGGGGGTGGAGAGACCCAGTACTTC. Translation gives CASAPPRGGGETQYF.

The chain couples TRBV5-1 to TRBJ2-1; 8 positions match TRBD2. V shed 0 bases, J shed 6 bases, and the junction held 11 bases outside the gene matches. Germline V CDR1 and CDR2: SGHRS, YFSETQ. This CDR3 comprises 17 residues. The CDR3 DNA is TGCGCCAGCAGCTTGGACCTTGGCGGGAGGACCCCCAATGAGCAGTTCTTC. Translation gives CASSLDLGGRTPNEQFF. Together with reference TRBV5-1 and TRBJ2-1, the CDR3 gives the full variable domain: KAGVTQTPRYLIKTRGQQVTLSCSPISGHRSVSWYQQTPGQGLQFLFEYFSETQRNKGNFPGRFSGRQFSNSRSEMNVSTLELGDSALYLCASSLDLGGRTPNEQFFGPGTRLTVL.

The CDR3 protein is CASSLARAYGYTF. For the CDR3, the DNA is TGTGCCAGCAGCCTGGCGCGGGCTTATGGCTACACCTTC. V usage is TRBV6-2 or TRBV6-3 and J usage is TRBJ1-2; D is ambiguous. Germline V gene sequence: CDR1 MNHEY, CDR2 SVGEGT. This CDR3 comprises 13 residues. Trimming left V 6 bases short and J 5 bases short, with 13 bases between.

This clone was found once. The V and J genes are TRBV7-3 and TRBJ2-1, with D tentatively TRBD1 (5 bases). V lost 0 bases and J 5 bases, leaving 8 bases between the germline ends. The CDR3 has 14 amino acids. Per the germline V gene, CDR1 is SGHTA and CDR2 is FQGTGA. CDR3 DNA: TGTGCCAGCAGCTTAACGGGGCCGAACAATGAGCAGTTCTTC. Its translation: CASSLTGPNNEQFF. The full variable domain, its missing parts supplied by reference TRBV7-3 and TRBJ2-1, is GAGVSQTPSNKVTEKGKYVELRCDPISGHTALYWYRQSLGQGPEFLIYFQGTGAADDSGLPNDRFFAVRPEGSVSTLKIQRTERGDSAVYLCASSLTGPNNEQFFGPGTRLTVL.

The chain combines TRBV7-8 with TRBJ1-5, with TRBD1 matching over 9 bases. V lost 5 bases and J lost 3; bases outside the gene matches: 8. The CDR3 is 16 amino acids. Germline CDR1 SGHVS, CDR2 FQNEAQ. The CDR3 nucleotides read TGTGCCAGCAGCCAACGGGACAGGGCCGACAATCAGCCCCAGCATTTT. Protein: CASSQRDRADNQPQHF.

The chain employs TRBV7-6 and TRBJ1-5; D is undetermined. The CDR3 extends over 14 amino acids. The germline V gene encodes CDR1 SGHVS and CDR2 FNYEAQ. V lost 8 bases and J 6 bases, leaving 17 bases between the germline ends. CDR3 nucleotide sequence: TGTGCCAGCTCCGCGGGTCCTGGCTCTCAGCCCCAGCATTTT. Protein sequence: CASSAGPGSQPQHF.